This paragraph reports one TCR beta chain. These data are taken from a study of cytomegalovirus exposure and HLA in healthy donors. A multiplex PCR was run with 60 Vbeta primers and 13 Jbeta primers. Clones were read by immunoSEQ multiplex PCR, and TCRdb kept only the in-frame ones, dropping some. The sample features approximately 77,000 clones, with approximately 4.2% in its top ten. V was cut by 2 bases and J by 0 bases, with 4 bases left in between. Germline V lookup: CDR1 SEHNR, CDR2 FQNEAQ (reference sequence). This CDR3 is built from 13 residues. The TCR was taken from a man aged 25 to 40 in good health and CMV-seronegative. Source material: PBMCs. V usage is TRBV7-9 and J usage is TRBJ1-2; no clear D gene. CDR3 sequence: CASSLSANYGYTF. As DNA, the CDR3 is TGTGCCAGCAGCTTATCCGCTAACTATGGCTACACCTTC.